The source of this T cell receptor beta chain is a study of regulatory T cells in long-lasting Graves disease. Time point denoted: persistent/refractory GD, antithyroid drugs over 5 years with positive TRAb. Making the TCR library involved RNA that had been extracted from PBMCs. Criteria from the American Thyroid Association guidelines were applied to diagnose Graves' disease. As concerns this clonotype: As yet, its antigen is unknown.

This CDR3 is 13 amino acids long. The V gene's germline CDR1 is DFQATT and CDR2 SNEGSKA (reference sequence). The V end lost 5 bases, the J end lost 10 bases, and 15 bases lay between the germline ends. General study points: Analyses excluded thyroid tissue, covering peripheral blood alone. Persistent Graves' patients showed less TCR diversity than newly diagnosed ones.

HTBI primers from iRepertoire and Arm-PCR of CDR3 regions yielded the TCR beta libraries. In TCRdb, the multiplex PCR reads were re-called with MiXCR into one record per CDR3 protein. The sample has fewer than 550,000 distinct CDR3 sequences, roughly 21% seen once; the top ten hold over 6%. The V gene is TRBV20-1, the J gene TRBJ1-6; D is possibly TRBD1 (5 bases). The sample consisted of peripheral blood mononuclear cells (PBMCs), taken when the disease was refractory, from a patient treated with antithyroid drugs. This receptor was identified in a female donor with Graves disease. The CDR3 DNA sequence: TGCAGTGCTCGAGGCACAGGAGCCTCACCCCTCCACTTT. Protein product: CSARGTGASPLHF.